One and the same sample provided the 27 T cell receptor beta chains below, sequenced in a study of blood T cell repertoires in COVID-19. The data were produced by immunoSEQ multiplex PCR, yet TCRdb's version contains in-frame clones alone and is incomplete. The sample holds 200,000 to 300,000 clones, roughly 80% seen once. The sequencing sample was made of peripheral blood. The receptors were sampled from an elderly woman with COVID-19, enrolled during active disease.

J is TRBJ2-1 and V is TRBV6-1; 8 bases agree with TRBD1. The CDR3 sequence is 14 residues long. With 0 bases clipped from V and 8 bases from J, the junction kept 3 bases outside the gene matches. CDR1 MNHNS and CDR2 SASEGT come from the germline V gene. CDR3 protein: CASSEASRGHEQFF. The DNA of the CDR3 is TGTGCCAGCAGTGAAGCCAGCAGGGGGCATGAGCAGTTCTTC.

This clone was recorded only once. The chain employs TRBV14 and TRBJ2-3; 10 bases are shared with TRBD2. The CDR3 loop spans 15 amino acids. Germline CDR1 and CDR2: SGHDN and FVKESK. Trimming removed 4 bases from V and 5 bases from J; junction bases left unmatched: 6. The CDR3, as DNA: TGTGCCAGCAGCCTACTAGCGGGACTGGGAGATACGCAGTATTTT. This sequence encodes CASSLLAGLGDTQYF. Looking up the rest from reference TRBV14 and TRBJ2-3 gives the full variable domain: EAGVTQFPSHSVIEKGQTVTLRCDPISGHDNLYWYRRVMGKEIKFLLHFVKESKQDESGMPNNRFLAERTGGTYSTLKVQPAELEDSGVYFCASSLLAGLGDTQYFGPGTRLTVL.

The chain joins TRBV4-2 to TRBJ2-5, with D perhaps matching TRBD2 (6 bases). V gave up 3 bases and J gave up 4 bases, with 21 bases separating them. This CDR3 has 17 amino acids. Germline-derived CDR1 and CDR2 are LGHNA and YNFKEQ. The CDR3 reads CASSQRWDSEGGETQYF. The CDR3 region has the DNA TGTGCCAGCAGCCAGAGGTGGGACTCTGAGGGAGGAGAGACCCAGTACTTC.

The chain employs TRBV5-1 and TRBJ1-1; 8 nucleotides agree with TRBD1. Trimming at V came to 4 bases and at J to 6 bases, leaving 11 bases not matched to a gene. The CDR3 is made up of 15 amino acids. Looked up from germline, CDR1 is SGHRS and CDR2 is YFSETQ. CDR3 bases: TGCGCCAGCAGCACCTCAGGGGGCTCTAACGCTGAAGCTTTCTTT. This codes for CASSTSGGSNAEAFF.

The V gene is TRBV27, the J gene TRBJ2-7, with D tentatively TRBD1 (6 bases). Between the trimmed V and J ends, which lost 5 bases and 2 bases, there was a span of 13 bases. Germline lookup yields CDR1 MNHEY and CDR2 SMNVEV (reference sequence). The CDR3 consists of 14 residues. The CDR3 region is CASSRQGYTYEQYF. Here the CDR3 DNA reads TGTGCCAGCAGTCGCCAGGGGTACACCTACGAGCAGTACTTC.

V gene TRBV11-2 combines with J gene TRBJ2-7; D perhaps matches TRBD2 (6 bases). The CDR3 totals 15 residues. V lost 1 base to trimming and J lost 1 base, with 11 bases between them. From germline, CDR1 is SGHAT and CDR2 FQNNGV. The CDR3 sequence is CASSLVFGGSYEQYF. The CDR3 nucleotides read TGTGCCAGCAGCTTAGTTTTCGGGGGATCCTACGAGCAGTACTTC.

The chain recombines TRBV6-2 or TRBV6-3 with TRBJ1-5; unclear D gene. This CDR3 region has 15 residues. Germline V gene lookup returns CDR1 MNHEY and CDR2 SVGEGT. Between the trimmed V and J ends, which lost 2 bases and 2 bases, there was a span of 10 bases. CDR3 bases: TGTGCCAGCAGTTACAGAAGAGGCGGCAATCAGCCCCAGCATTTT. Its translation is CASSYRRGGNQPQHF.

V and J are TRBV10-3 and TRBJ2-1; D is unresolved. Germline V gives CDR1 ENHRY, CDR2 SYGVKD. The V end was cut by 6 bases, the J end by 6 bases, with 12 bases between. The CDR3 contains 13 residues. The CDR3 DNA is TGTGCCATCAGCCTGACTGGGTCCAATGAGCAGTTCTTC. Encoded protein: CAISLTGSNEQFF.

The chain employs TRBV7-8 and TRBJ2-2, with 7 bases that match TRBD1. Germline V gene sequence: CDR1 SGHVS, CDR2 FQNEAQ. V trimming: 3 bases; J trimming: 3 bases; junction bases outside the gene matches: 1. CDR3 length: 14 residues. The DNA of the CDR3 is TGTGCCAGCAGCTTCACAGGGGACACCGGGGAGCTGTTTTTT. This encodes CASSFTGDTGELFF.

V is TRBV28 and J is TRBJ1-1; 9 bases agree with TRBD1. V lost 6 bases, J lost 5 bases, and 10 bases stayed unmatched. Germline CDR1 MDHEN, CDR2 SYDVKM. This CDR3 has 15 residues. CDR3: CASSRDRDEATEAFF. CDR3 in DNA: TGTGCCAGCAGCCGGGACAGGGATGAGGCGACTGAAGCTTTCTTT.

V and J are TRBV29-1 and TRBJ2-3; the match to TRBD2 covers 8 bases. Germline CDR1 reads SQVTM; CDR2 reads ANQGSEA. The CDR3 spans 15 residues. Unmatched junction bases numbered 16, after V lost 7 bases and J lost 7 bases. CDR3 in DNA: TGCAGCGCCGGGAGGGCGCGGGAGCTGGGGAATACGCAGTATTTT. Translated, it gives CSAGRARELGNTQYF.

The CDR3: CASSLRDSSTDTQYF. CDR3 DNA sequence: TGTGCCAGTAGTCTTCGGGACAGCAGCACAGATACGCAGTATTTT. This rearrangement joins TRBV19 to TRBJ2-3; TRBD1 matches at 7 bases. With 5 bases clipped from V and 0 bases from J, the junction kept 5 bases outside the gene matches. The germline V gene has CDR1 LNHDA and CDR2 SQIVND (reference sequence). CDR3 length: 15 residues.

As DNA, the CDR3 is TGTGCCAGCAGTTTAGTAGAGGGAAACACCATATATTTT. It yields the protein CASSLVEGNTIYF. The genes are TRBV12-3 or TRBV12-4 and TRBJ1-3; no firm D call. This CDR3 spans 13 amino acids. V lost 1 base and J lost 4, with 5 bases in between.

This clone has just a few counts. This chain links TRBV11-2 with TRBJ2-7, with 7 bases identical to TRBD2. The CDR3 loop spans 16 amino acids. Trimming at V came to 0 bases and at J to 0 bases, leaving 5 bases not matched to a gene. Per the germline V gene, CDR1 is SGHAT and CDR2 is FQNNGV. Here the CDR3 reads CASSLEFGRTSYEQYF. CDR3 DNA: TGTGCCAGCAGCTTAGAGTTCGGGAGGACCTCCTACGAGCAGTACTTC.

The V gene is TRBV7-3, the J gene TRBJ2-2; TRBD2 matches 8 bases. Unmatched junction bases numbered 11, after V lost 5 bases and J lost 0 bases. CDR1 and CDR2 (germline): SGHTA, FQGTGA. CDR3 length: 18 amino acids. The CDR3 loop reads CASSLKPRGGSNTGELFF. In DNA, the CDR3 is TGTGCCAGCAGCCTAAAACCCCGGGGGGGCTCGAACACCGGGGAGCTGTTTTTT.

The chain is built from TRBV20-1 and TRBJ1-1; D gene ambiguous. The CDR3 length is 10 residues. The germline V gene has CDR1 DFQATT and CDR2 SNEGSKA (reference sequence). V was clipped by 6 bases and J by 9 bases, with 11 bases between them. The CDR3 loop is CSAPSGKAFF. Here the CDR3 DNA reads TGCAGTGCCCCATCCGGGAAAGCTTTCTTT.

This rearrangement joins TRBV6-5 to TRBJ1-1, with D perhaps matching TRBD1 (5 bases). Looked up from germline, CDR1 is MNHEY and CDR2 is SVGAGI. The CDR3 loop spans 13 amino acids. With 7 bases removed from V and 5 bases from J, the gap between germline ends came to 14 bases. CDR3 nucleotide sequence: TGTGCCAGCAACGTGGGGGGTGGGACTGAAGCTTTCTTT. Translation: CASNVGGGTEAFF.

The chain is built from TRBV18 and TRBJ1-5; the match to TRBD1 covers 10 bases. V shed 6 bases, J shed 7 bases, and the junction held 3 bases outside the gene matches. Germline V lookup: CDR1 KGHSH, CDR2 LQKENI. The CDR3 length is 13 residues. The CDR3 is CASSTGGGQPQHF. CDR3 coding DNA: TGTGCCAGCTCGACAGGGGGCGGCCAGCCCCAGCATTTT.

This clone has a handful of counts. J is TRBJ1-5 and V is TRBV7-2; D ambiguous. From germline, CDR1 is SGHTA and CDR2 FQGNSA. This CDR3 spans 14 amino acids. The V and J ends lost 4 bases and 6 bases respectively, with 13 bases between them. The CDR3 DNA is TGTGCCAGCAGCTCTGACACCTCTTTTCAGCCCCAGCATTTT. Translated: CASSSDTSFQPQHF.

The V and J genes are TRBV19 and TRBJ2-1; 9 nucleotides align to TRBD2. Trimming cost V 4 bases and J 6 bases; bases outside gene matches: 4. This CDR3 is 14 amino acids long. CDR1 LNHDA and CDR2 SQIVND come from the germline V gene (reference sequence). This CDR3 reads CASSRRLAVNEQFF. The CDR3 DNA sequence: TGTGCCAGTAGTAGGCGACTAGCGGTCAATGAGCAGTTCTTC.

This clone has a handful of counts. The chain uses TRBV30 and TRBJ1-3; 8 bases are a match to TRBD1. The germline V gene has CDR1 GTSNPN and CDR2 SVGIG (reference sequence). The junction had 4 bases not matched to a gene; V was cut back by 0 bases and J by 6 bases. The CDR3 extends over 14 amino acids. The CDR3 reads CAWSVQGVENTIYF. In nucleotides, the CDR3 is TGTGCCTGGAGTGTACAGGGGGTGGAAAACACCATATATTTT.

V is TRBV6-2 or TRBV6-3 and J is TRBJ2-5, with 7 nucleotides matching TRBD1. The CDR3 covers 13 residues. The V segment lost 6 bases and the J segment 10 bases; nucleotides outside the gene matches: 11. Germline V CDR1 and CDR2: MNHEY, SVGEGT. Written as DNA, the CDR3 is TGTGCCAGCAGCACTGGACAAACAGGGGACCAGTACTTC. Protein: CASSTGQTGDQYF.

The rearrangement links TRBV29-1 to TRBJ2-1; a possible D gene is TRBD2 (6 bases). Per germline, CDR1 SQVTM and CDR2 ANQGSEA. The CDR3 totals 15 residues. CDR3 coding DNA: TGCAGTGCCTCGACCGGGACTCCCTCCTACAATGAGCAGTTCTTC. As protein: CSASTGTPSYNEQFF.

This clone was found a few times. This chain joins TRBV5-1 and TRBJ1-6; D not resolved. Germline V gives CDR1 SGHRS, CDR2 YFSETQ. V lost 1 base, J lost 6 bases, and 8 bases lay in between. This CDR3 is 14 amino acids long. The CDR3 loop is CASSLQDGNSPLHF. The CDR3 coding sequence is TGCGCCAGCAGCTTGCAGGATGGTAATTCACCCCTCCACTTT.

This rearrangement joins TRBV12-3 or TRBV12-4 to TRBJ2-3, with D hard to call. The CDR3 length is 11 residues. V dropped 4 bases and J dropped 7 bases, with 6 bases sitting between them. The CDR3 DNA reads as TGTGCCAGCAGTTCCGGTTATACGCAGTATTTT. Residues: CASSSGYTQYF.

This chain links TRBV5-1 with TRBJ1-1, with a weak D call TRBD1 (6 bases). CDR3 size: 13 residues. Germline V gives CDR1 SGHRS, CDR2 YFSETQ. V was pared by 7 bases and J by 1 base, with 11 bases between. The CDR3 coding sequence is TGCGCCAGCTCCCAAGGGGGGAACACTGAAGCTTTCTTT. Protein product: CASSQGGNTEAFF. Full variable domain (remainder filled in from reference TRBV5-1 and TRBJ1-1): KAGVTQTPRYLIKTRGQQVTLSCSPISGHRSVSWYQQTPGQGLQFLFEYFSETQRNKGNFPGRFSGRQFSNSRSEMNVSTLELGDSALYLCASSQGGNTEAFFGQGTRLTVV.

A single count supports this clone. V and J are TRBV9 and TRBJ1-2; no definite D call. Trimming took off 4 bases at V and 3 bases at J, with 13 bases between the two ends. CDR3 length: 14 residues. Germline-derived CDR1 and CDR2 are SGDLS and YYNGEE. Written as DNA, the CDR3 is TGTGCCAGCAGCTCTCTGTTGGGAGACTATGGCTACACCTTC. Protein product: CASSSLLGDYGYTF.